Detailed here is one T cell receptor (beta chain). This sample was included in a study of blood T cell repertoires in COVID-19. Germline CDR1 and CDR2: SGHRS and YFSETQ. Trimming took off 2 bases at V and 3 bases at J, with 11 bases between the two ends. The CDR3 extends over 15 amino acids. Source study methods: Estimation of nucleated cell counts relied on the amplification of reference gene primers. The table came from immunoSEQ multiplex PCR; TCRdb's copy has only in-frame clones and leaves some out. V, J and clone size are taken as reported in that table, and D and trimming were inferred from the DNA itself. The data contain 100,000 or so clones, about 75% of them singletons.

Sequencing was done on a sample of peripheral blood. This clonotype was sampled from a man older than 75 with acute or convalescent COVID-19. V is TRBV5-1 and J is TRBJ1-4; a weak D match, TRBD1 (5 bases). The CDR3 protein is CASSFGDYSNEKLFF. CDR3 coding DNA: TGCGCCAGCAGCTTTGGGGACTACTCTAATGAAAAACTGTTTTTT.